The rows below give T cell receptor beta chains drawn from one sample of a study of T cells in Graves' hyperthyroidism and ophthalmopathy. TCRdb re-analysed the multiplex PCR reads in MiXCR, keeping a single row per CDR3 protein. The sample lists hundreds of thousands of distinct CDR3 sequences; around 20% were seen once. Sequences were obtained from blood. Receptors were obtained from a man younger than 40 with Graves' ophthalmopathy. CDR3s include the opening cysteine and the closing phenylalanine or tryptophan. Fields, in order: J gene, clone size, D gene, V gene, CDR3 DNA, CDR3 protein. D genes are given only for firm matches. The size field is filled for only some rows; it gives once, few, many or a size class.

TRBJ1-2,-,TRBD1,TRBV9,TGTGCCAGCAGCGTAAATCGACAGGGGAACTATGGCTACACCTTC,CASSVNRQGNYGYTF
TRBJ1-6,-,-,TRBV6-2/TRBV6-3,TGTGCCAGCAGCCAAATTCGACAGGCTGGTAATTCACCCCTCCACTTT,CASSQIRQAGNSPLHF
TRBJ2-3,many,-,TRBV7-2,TGTGCCAGCAGCACGGGAGTCCCAGATACGCAGTATTTT,CASSTGVPDTQYF
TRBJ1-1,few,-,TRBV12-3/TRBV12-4,TGTGCCAGCAGTTTAGATACCGACCTGGGAGCTTTCTTT,CASSLDTDLGAFF
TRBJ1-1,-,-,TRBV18,TGTGCCAGCTCACCATCGCAGGGGCGCACTTTCGGAGCTTTCTTT,CASSPSQGRTFGAFF
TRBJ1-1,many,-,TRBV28,TGTGCCAGCGGAAATGCGGGTTCCCTTGAAGCTTTCTTT,CASGNAGSLEAFF
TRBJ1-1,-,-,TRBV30,TGTGCCTGGATTCGGACGGCTATGAACACTGAAGCTTTCTTT,CAWIRTAMNTEAFF
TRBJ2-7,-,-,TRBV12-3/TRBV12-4,TGTGCCAGCAGCATACAGGGCGAGCAGTACTTC,CASSIQGEQYF
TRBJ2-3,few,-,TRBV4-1,TGCGCCAGCAGCCAAGACCAGCCGGCAGATACGCAGTATTTT,CASSQDQPADTQYF
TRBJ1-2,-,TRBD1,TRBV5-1,TGCGCCAGCAGCCCCCGGGACAGGGGCTCTGGCTACACCTTC,CASSPRDRGSGYTF
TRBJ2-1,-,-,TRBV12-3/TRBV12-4,TGTGCCAGCAGTTTAATTCAAGCGGGTGAGCAGTTCTTC,CASSLIQAGEQFF
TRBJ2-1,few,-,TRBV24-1,TGTGCCACCAGTGGGGGGGTAGAGAGGTACAATGAGCAGTTCTTC,CATSGGVERYNEQFF
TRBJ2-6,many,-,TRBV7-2,TGTGCCAGCAGCACAGTTAACGGGGCCAACGTCCTGACTTTC,CASSTVNGANVLTF
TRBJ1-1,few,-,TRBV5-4,TGTGCCAGCAGCTTACCGCGCGTAGCGGGTGAAGCTTTCTTT,CASSLPRVAGEAFF
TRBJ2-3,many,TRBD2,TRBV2,TGTGCCAGCACCATTGAAATGACTAGCGGGAGCAGCGGCACAGATACGCAGTATTTT,CASTIEMTSGSSGTDTQYF
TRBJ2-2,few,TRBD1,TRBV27,TGTGCCAGCACCTGGACAGGGGGCATCGGGGAGCTGTTTTTT,CASTWTGGIGELFF
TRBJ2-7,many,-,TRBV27,TGTGCCAGCAGTAACAGGGGAGGCTACGAGCAGTACTTC,CASSNRGGYEQYF
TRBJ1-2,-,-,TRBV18,TGTGCCAGCTCACCACCGGGAGGCACTATCTATGGCTACACCTTC,CASSPPGGTIYGYTF
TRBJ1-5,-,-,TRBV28,TGTGCCAGCAGTTCCCCAGGAGCCGGAGGGCAGCCCCAGCATTTT,CASSSPGAGGQPQHF
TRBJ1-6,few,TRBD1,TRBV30,TGTGCCTGGAGGGACAGGGGACTATATGTGAATTCACCCCTCCACTTT,CAWRDRGLYVNSPLHF
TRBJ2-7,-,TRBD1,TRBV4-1,TGCGCCAGCAGCCACTCACAGGGGGCGGGATACGAGCAGTACTTC,CASSHSQGAGYEQYF
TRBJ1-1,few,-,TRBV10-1,TGCGCCAGCAGTGCGGGCGACAGCTTGAACACTGAAGCTTTCTTT,CASSAGDSLNTEAFF
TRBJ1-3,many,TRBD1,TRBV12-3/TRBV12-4,TGTGCCAGCAGCCCAGGACAGGCCGGAAACACCATATATTTT,CASSPGQAGNTIYF
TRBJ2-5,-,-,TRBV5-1,TGCGCCAGCGGCTCCGGGACTCTACAAGAGACCCAGTACTTC,CASGSGTLQETQYF
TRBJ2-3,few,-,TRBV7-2,TGTGCCAGCAGCTTAGATGTCCCTACGCAGTATTTT,CASSLDVPTQYF
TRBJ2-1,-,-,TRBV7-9,TGTGCCAGCAGCCCGGTGATAGCGGACCCATCAGGGAATGAGCAGTTCTTC,CASSPVIADPSGNEQFF
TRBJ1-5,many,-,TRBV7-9,TGTGCCAGCAGCTTAGCTTGGACCAATCAGCCCCAGCATTTT,CASSLAWTNQPQHF
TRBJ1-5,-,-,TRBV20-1,TGCAGTGCTAGTGAGGGGGGGGCTTCCAATCAGCCCCAGCATTTT,CSASEGGASNQPQHF
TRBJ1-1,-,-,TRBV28,TGTGCCAGCAGTTTATCCGGGTTCGAGGGCACTGAAGCTTTCTTT,CASSLSGFEGTEAFF
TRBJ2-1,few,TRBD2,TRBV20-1,TGCAGTGCTAGAGATCCCCGGGAGGGTCATGAGCAGTTCTTC,CSARDPREGHEQFF
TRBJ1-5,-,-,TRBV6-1,TGTGCCAGCAGGCCCGGTTACGGACAGCATAGCAATCAGCCCCAGCATTTT,CASRPGYGQHSNQPQHF
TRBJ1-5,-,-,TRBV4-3,TGCGCCAGCAGCCAGAGGATAGTAGGACAGCCGAGAAGGGCTATGCCGAATCAGCCCCAGCATTTT,CASSQRIVGQPRRAMPNQPQHF
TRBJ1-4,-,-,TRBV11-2,TGTGCCAGCAGCTTATTCAACAGCGCTAATGAAAAACTGTTTTTT,CASSLFNSANEKLFF
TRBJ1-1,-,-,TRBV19,TGTGCCAGTACTTACCGAAGCGGGCTTGACACTGAAGCTTTCTTT,CASTYRSGLDTEAFF
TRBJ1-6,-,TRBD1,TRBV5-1,TGCGCCAGCAACGAGGGACAGAATAATTCACCCCTCCACTTT,CASNEGQNNSPLHF
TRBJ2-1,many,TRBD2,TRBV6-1,TGTGCCAGCAGTCGAGGGACAGGGTGGAGGCGACTAGCGGGAGAGATGGGCAACAATGAGCAGTTCTTC,CASSRGTGWRRLAGEMGNNEQFF
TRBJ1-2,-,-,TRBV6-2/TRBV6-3,TGTGCCAGCAGTTATCTTTACCGGGACTCCAACCAAAGAAATGGCTACACCTTC,CASSYLYRDSNQRNGYTF
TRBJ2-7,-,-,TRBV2,TGCGCCAGCAGCCAAGCAGGGGCGGTTGAGGGCGAGCAGTACTTC,CASSQAGAVEGEQYF
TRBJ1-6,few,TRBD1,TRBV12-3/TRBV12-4,TGTGCCAGCAGTTTGGGGGACAGTAAGAATTCACCCCTCCACTTT,CASSLGDSKNSPLHF
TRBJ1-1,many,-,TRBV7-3,TGTGCCAGCAGCTTACGCGGTGTAGTGAACACTGAAGCTTTCTTT,CASSLRGVVNTEAFF
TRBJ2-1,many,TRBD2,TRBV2,TGTGCCAGCAGTGCAGCGGGAGGCTACAATGAGCAGTTCTTC,CASSAAGGYNEQFF
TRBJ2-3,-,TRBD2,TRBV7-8,TGTGCCAGCAGCTTAGCCGGGAGGGGGGCAGATACGCAGTATTTT,CASSLAGRGADTQYF
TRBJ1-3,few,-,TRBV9,TGTGCCAGCAGCGTAGCGACAGTGTCCTCTGGAAACACCATATATTTT,CASSVATVSSGNTIYF
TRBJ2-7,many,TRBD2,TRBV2,TGTGCCCGACGTGGATCTAGCGGGCCCCCCTACGAGCAGTACTTC,CARRGSSGPPYEQYF
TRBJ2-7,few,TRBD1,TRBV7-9,TGTGCCAGCAGCTCGGACAGGGCCCCCTACGAGCAGTACTTC,CASSSDRAPYEQYF
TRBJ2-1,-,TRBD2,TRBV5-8,TGTGCCAGCAGCACTGCGGGGGGATATCCTAACAATGAGCAGTTCTTC,CASSTAGGYPNNEQFF
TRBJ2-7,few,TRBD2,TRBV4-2,TGTGCCAGCAGCCAAGGGACTAGCGGGGGATACGAGCAGTACTTC,CASSQGTSGGYEQYF
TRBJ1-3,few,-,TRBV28,TGTGCCAGCACCCCAGGAGGGAGAAACACCATATATTTT,CASTPGGRNTIYF
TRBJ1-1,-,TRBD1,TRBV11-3,TGTGCCAGCAGCTGGGACAGCGGGGGTGAAGCTTTCTTT,CASSWDSGGEAFF